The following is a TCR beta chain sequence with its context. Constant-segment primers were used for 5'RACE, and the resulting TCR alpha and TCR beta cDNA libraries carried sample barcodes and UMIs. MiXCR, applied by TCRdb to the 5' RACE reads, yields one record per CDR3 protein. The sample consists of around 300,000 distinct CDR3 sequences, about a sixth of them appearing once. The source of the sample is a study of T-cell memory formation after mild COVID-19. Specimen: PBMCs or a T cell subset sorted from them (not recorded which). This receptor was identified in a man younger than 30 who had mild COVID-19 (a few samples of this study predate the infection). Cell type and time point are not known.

The CDR3 region is CATSPRGQGSDTQYF. DNA for the CDR3: TGTGCCACCAGCCCGCGGGGACAGGGCTCAGATACGCAGTATTTT. The chain uses TRBV24-1 and TRBJ2-3; 9 nucleotides agree with TRBD1. V shed 7 bases, J shed 4 bases, and the junction held 8 bases outside the gene matches. From germline, CDR1 is KGHDR and CDR2 SFDVKD. The CDR3 consists of 15 residues.